The clone carrying this T cell receptor (beta chain) was observed a few times. The source of the sample is a study of blood T cell repertoires in COVID-19. Study summary: Whether acute or convalescent, the COVID-19 samples came from the United States, Italy and Spain. PBMCs, B-cell-depleted T cells, or T cells were the source of the cDNA or gDNA that made up the material.

Authors' methods: Amplified reference gene primers provided the basis for estimating nucleated cell counts. Assay: immunoSEQ multiplex PCR; the TCRdb copy retains only in-frame clones and omits some. That table supplies the V and J calls and clone size; D and trimming were determined from the DNA. This sample has roughly 75,000 clones, with roughly 83% found just once. Trimming stripped 7 bases from V and 4 bases from J, with 19 bases between. Germline V gives CDR1 MNHEY, CDR2 SVGAGI. CDR3 size: 15 residues. Material: peripheral blood. V gene TRBV6-5 combines with J gene TRBJ1-2; D may be TRBD1 (6 bases). The sequence derives from a man aged 70-80 years with acute or convalescent COVID-19. CDR3 sequence reads: CASTERGGEGYGYTF. The CDR3 coding sequence is TGTGCCAGCACCGAAAGAGGGGGTGAAGGCTATGGCTACACCTTC.